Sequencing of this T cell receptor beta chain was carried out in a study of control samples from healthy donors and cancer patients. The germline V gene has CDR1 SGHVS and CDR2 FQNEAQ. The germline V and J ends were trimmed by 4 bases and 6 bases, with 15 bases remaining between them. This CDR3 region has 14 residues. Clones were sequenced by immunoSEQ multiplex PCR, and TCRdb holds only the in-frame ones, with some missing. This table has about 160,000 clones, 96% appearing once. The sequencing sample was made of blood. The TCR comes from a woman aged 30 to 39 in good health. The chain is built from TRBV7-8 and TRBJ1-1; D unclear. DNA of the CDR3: TGTGCCAGCAGCTCAGCTAGGGTTTCTGCTGAAGCTTTCTTT. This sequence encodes CASSSARVSAEAFF. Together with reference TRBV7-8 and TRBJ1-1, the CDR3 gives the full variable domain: GAGVSQSPRYKVAKRGQDVALRCDPISGHVSLFWYQQALGQGPEFLTYFQNEAQLDKSGLPSDRFFAERPEGSVSTLKIQRTQQEDSAVYLCASSSARVSAEAFFGQGTRLTVV.